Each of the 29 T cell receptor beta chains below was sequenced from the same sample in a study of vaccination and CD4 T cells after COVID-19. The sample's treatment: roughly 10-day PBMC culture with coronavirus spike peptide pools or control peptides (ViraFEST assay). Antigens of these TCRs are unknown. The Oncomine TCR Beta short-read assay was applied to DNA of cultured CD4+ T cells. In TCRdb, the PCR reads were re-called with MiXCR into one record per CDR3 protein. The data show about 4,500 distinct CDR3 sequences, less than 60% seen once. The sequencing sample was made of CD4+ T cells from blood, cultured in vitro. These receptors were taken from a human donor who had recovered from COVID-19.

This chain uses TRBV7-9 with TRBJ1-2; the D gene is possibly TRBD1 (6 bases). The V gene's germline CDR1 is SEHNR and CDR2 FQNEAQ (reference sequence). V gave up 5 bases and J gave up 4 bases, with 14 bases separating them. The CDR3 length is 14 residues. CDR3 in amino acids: CASSPVGRGYGYTF. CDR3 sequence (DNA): TGTGCCAGCAGCCCAGTCGGCAGGGGCTATGGCTACACCTTC.

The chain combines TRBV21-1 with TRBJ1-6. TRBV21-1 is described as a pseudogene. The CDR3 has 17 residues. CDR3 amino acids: CASSKNRKTLRGSPLHF. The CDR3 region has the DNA TGTGCCAGCAGCAAAAACCGAAAGACCCTCCGGGGATCACCCCTCCACTTT.

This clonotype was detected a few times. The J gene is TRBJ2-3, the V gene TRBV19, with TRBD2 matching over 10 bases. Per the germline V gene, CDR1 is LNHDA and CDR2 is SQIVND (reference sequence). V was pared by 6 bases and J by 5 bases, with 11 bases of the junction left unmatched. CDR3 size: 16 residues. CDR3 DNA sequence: TGTGCCAGTAGCCTCGGAGCGGGGGGGCCAGAAGATACGCAGTATTTT. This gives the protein CASSLGAGGPEDTQYF.

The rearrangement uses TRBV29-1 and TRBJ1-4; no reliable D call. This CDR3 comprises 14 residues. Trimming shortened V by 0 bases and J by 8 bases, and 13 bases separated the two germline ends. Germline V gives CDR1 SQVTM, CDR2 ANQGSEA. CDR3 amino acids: CSVEDRGIKEKLFF. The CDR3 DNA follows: TGCAGCGTTGAAGATCGGGGAATTAAGGAAAAACTGTTTTTT.

The DNA for the CDR3 is TGCAGTGCTAGAGACCGACTAGCGGGAAACATAAATGAGCAGTTCTTC. As protein: CSARDRLAGNINEQFF. The gene calls are TRBV20-1 and TRBJ2-1, with TRBD2 matching 11 bases. The CDR3 length is 16 residues. The V and J ends lost 0 bases and 7 bases, in that order; junction bases with no gene match: 8. Germline CDR1 and CDR2: DFQATT and SNEGSKA (reference sequence).

CDR3 in DNA: TGTGCCAGTAGTATTAGGGTCGTTACTGAAGCTTTCTTT. It encodes CASSIRVVTEAFF. The V and J genes are TRBV19 and TRBJ1-1; D is unresolved. CDR1 is LNHDA and CDR2 is SQIVND in the germline V gene (reference sequence). The CDR3 loop spans 13 amino acids. V lost 3 bases and J 5 bases, leaving 10 bases between the germline ends.

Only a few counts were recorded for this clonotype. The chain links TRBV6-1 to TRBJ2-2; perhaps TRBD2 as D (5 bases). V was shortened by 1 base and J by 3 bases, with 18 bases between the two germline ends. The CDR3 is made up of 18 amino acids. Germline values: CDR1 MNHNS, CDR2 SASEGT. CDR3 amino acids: CASSEGRQSLGDTGELFF. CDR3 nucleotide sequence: TGTGCCAGCAGTGAAGGTCGCCAATCCTTGGGAGACACCGGGGAGCTGTTTTTT.

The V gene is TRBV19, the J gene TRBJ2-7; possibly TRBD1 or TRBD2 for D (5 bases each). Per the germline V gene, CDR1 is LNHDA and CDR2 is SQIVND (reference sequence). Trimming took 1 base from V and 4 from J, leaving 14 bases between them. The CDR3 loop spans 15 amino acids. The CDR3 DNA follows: TGTGCCAGTAGTATAGCTCCGGGGCCTAAATACGAGCAGTACTTC. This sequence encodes CASSIAPGPKYEQYF.

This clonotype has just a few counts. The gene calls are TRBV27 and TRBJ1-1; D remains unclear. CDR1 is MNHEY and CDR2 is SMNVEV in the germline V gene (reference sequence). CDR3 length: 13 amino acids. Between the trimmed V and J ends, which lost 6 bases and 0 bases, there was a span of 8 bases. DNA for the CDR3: TGTGCCAGCAGCCGGGCCTTGAACACTGAAGCTTTCTTT. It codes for CASSRALNTEAFF.

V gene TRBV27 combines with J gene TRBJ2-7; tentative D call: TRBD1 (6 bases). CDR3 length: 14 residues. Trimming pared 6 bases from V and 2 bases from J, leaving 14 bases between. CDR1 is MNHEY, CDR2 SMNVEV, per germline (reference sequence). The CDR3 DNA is TGTGCCAGCAGCAAGAGACAGGAGACCTACGAGCAGTACTTC. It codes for CASSKRQETYEQYF.

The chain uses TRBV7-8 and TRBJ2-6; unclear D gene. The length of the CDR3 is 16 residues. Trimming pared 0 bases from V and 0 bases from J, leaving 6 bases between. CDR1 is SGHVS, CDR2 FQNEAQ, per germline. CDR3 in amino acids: CASSLAGSSGANVLTF. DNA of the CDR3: TGTGCCAGCAGCTTAGCCGGAAGCTCTGGGGCCAACGTCCTGACTTTC.

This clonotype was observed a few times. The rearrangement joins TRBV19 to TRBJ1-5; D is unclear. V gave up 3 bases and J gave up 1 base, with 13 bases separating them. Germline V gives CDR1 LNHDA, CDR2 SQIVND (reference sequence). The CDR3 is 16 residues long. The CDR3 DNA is TGTGCCAGTAGTATGGGGAGGGTGGTAAGCAATCAGCCCCAGCATTTT. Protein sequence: CASSMGRVVSNQPQHF.

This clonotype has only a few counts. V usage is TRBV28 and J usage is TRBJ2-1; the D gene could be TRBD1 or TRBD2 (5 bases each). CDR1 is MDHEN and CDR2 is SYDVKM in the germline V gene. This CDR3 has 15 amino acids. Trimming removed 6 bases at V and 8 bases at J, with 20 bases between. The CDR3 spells CASSKPGKRGDEQFF. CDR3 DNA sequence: TGTGCCAGCAGCAAGCCGGGAAAGAGGGGAGATGAGCAGTTCTTC.

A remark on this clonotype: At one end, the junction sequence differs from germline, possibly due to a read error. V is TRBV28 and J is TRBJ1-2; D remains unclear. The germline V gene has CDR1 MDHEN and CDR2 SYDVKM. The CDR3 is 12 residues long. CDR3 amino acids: CASLDGSYGYTF. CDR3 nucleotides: TGTGCCAGCTTGGACGGAAGCTATGGATACACCTTC.

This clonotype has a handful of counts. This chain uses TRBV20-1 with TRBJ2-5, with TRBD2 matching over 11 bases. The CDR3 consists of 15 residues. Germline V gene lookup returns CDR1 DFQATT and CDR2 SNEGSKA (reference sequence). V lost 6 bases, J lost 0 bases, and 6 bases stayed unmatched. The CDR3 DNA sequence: TGCAGTGCCGCACCGGGACTAGCGGACCAAGAGACCCAGTACTTC. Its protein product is CSAAPGLADQETQYF.

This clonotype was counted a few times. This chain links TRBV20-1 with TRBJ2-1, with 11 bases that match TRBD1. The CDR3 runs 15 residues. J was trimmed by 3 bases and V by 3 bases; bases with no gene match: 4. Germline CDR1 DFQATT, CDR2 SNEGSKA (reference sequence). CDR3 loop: CSARLGTGGYNEQFF. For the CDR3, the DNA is TGCAGTGCTAGGTTAGGGACAGGGGGCTACAATGAGCAGTTCTTC.

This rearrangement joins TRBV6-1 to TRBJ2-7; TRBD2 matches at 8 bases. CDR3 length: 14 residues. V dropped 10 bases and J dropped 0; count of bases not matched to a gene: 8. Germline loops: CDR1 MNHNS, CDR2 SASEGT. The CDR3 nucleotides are TGTGCCACCGGTAGCGGGGAAAGCTCCTACGAGCAGTACTTC. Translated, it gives CATGSGESSYEQYF.

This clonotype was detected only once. The CDR3 region is CSATSGGPLSTDTQYF. The CDR3, as DNA: TGCAGTGCTACGAGCGGGGGCCCCCTTAGCACAGATACGCAGTATTTT. This sequence joins TRBV20-1 and TRBJ2-3; 8 nucleotides line up with TRBD2. The V segment lost 4 bases and the J segment 0 bases; nucleotides outside the gene matches: 9. The CDR3 has 16 residues. The germline V gene has CDR1 DFQATT and CDR2 SNEGSKA (reference sequence).

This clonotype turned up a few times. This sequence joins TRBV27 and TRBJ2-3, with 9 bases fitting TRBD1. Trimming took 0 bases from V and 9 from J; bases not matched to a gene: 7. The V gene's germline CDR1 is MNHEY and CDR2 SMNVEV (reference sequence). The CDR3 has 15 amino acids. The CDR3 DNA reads TGTGCCAGCAGTTTATCCTTGGGAACAGGGGGCACGCAGTATTTT. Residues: CASSLSLGTGGTQYF.

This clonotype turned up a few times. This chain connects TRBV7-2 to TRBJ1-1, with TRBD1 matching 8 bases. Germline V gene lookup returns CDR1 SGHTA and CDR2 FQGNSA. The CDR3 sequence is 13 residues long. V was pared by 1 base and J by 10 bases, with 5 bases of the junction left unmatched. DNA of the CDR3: TGTGCCAGCAGCTTAGGGGCCAGGGGGCGAGCTTTCTTT. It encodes CASSLGARGRAFF.

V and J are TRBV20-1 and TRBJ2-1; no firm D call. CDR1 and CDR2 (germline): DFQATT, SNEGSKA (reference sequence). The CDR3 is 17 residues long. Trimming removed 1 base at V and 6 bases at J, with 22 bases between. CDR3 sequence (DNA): TGCAGTGCTAGAGTGGGTCCCAACGCGGTTTACGGCAATGAGCAGTTCTTC. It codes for CSARVGPNAVYGNEQFF.

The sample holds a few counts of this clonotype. The CDR3 protein is CASTEAGGTDTQYF. CDR3 nucleotides: TGTGCCAGCACCGAAGCGGGGGGTACAGATACGCAGTATTTT. This chain uses TRBV7-9 with TRBJ2-3; 9 bases line up with TRBD2. Per germline, CDR1 SEHNR and CDR2 FQNEAQ (reference sequence). Trimming cost V 7 bases and J 3 bases; bases outside gene matches: 5. The CDR3 totals 14 residues.

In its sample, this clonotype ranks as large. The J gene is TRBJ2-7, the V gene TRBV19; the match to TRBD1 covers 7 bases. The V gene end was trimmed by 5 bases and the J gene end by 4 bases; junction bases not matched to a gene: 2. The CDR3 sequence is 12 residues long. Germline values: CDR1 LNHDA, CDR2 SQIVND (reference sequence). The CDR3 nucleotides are TGTGCCAGTAGTCAGGACAGGTACGAGCAGTACTTC. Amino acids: CASSQDRYEQYF.

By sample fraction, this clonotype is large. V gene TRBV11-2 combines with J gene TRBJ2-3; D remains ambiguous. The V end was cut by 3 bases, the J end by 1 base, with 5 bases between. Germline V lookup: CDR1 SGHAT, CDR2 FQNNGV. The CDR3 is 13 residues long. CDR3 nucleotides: TGTGCCAGCAGCTTGGACCGCACAGATACGCAGTATTTT. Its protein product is CASSLDRTDTQYF.

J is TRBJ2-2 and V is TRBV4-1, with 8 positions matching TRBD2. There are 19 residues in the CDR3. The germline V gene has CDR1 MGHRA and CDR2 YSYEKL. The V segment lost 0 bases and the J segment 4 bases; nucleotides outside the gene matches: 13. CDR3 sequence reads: CASSQDPQREIRGTGELFF. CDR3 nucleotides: TGCGCCAGCAGCCAAGATCCCCAGCGGGAGATCCGGGGCACCGGGGAGCTGTTTTTT.

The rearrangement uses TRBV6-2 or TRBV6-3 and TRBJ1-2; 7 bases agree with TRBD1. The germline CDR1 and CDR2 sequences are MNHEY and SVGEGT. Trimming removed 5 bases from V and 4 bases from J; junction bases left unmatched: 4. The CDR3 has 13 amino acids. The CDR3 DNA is TGTGCCAGCAGTCAAGGACAGGCCTATGGCTACACCTTC. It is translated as CASSQGQAYGYTF.

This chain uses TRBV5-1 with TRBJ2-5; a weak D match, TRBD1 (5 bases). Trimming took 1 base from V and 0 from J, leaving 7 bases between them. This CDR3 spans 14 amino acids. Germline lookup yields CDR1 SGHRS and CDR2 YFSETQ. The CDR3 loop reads CASSLTGNQETQYF. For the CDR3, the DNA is TGCGCCAGCAGCTTGACAGGTAACCAAGAGACCCAGTACTTC.

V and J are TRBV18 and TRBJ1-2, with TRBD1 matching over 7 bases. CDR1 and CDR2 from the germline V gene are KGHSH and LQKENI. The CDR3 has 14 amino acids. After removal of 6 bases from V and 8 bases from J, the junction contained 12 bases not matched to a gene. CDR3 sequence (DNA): TGTGCCAGCTCCCCCGGGACAGACTATGTCGGCTACACCTTC. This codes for CASSPGTDYVGYTF.

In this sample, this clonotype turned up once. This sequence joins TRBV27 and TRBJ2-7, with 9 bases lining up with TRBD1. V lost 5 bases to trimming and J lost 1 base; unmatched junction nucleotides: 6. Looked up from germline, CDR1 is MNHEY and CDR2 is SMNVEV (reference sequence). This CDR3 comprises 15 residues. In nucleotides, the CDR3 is TGTGCCAGCAGTGAAGGCGGGACAGGGTCCTACGAGCAGTACTTC. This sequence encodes CASSEGGTGSYEQYF.